This is a list of T cell receptor beta chains from one sample in a study of cytomegalovirus exposure and HLA in healthy donors. The data were produced by immunoSEQ multiplex PCR, yet TCRdb's version contains in-frame clones alone and is incomplete. The data contain 95,000 to 150,000 clones, over 6.5% of them singletons. The sample consisted of PBMCs. The receptors come from a woman aged 40 to 50 in good health and CMV-seropositive. Each CDR3 is given with its conserved first and last residue. The D gene is left open where the match is weak. Expanded clones are given a class, and other clones once, few, many or no size at all.

j_call | d_call | v_call | cdr3_length | clone_size | cdr3_nt | cdr3_aa
TRBJ1-1 | NA | TRBV27 | 15 | NA | TGTGCCAGCAGTTCTTGGGGGGGGCAAAACACTGAAGCTTTCTTT | CASSSWGGQNTEAFF
TRBJ1-5 | NA | TRBV6-1 | 16 | NA | TGTGCCAGCAGTGAGCATATGGGGCAGGGGAGCCAGCCCCAGCATTTT | CASSEHMGQGSQPQHF
TRBJ1-1 | NA | TRBV11-2 | 13 | few | TGTGCCAGCAGCTCGGGGCGGGGCACTGAAGCTTTCTTT | CASSSGRGTEAFF
TRBJ2-5 | NA | TRBV2 | 13 | NA | TGTGCCAGCAGTTATGACAGGAGAGAGACCCAGTACTTC | CASSYDRRETQYF
TRBJ1-4 | NA | TRBV5-1 | 13 | few | TGCGCCAGCAGCCCGGGGATTAATGAAAAACTGTTTTTT | CASSPGINEKLFF
TRBJ2-7 | NA | TRBV7-9 | 14 | few | TGTGCCAGCAGCCCGAAGACTGATTCCTACGAGCAGTACTTC | CASSPKTDSYEQYF
TRBJ2-3 | TRBD2 | TRBV4-1 | 18 | few | TGCGCCAGCAGCCAAGGGGGACTAGCGGGGGCCTACCGGGGTACGCAGTATTTT | CASSQGGLAGAYRGTQYF
TRBJ1-1 | NA | TRBV19 | 14 | NA | TGTGCCAGTAGTATGAACGGCAGGGTCGCTGAAGCTTTCTTT | CASSMNGRVAEAFF
TRBJ1-1 | NA | TRBV7-6 | 14 | few | TGTGCCAGCAGCCCCTTCGGGGGAAACACTGAAGCTTTCTTT | CASSPFGGNTEAFF
TRBJ2-1 | TRBD2 | TRBV19 | 15 | NA | TGTGCCAGTAGTGTATCCGGGACTAGCGGGGATGAGCAGTTCTTC | CASSVSGTSGDEQFF